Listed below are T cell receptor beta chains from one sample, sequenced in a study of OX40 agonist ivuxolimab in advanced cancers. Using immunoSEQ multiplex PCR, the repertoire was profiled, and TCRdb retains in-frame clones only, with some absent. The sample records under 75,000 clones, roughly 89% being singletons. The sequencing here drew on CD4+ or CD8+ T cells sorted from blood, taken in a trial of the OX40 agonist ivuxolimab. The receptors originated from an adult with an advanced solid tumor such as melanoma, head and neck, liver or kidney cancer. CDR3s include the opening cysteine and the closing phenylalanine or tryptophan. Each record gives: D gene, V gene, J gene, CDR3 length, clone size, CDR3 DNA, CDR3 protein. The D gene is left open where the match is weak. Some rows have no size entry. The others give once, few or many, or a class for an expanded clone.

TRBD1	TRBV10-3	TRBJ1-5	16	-	TGTGCCATCAGTGAGTCGCGACAGGGTGGGACTCAGCCCCAGCATTTT	CAISESRQGGTQPQHF
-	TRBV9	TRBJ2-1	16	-	TGTGCCAGCAGCGTACCGAGGGGCAGAGATTACAATGAGCAGTTCTTC	CASSVPRGRDYNEQFF
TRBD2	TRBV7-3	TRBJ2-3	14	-	TGTGCCAGCAGCCTAGGACTAGCGGGAGATACGCAGTATTTT	CASSLGLAGDTQYF
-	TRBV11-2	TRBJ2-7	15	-	TGTGCCAGCAGCTTAAACCGGGTAAGCTCCTACGAGCAGTACTTC	CASSLNRVSSYEQYF
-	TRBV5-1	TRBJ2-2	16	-	TGCGCCAGCAGCTTGGGCGTGGCGGGTCGGACCGGGGAGCTGTTTTTT	CASSLGVAGRTGELFF
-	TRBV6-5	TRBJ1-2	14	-	TGTGCCAGCAGTTACGGGGATAACGACTATGGCTACACCTTC	CASSYGDNDYGYTF
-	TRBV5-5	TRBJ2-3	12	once	TGTGCCAGCAGACTGCAAGGGGGTACGTGGTATTTT	CASRLQGGTWYF
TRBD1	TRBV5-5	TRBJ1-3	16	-	TGTGCCAGCAGCTCAGAGGGGGCCAAGCCTGGAAACACCATATATTTT	CASSSEGAKPGNTIYF
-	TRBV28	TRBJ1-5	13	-	TGTGCCAGCAGGAGGGATAGCAATCAGCCCCAGCATTTT	CASRRDSNQPQHF
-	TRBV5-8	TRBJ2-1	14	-	TGTGCCAGCAGCTCGCGGGCAGGTCAGAATGAGCAGTTCTTC	CASSSRAGQNEQFF
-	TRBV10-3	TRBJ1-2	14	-	TGTGCCATCAGCCCCCAGCCCGAAAACTATGGCTACACCTTC	CAISPQPENYGYTF
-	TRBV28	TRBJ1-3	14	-	TGTGCCAGCAGTTTATGGGGTTCTGGAAACACCATATATTTT	CASSLWGSGNTIYF
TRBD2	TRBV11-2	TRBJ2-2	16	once	TGTGCCAGCAGCCTCCCCCGGGGAGGGGTTATCGGGGAGCTGTTTTTT	CASSLPRGGVIGELFF
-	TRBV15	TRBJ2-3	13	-	TGTGCCACCAGCAATCTAGAGTTAGATACGCAGTATTTT	CATSNLELDTQYF
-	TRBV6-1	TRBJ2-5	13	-	TGTGCCAGCAGTGTTGACAGTGAAGAGACCCAGTACTTC	CASSVDSEETQYF
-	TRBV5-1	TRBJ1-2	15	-	TGCGCCAGCAGCCATGCTGGGGGCGAGGGCTATGGCTACACCTTC	CASSHAGGEGYGYTF
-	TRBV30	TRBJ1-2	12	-	TGTGCCTGGAAGCGTGCCTCCTATGGCTACACCTTC	CAWKRASYGYTF
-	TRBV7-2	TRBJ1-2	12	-	TGTGCCAGCAGCTTGGTGGGATATGGCTACACCTTC	CASSLVGYGYTF
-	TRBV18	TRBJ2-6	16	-	TGTGCCAGCTCATGGGGGGCAGCGGCTGGGGCCAACGTCCTGACTTTC	CASSWGAAAGANVLTF
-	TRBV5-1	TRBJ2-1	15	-	TGCGCCAGCTTAAAAATCCCGGACTCCTACAATGAGCAGTTCTTC	CASLKIPDSYNEQFF
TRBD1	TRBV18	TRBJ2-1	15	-	TGTGCCAGCTCACCGGGACAGGGGGCACGGAATGAGCAGTTCTTC	CASSPGQGARNEQFF
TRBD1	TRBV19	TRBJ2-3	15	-	TGTGCCAGTAGTTTGGGACAGGGGGGCACAGATACGCAGTATTTT	CASSLGQGGTDTQYF
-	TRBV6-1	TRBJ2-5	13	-	TGTGCCAGCAGCCAAGGACGGCAAGAGACCCAGTACTTC	CASSQGRQETQYF
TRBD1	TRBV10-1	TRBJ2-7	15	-	TGCGCCAGCAGTGAAGGCGGGACAGGGTTATACGAGCAGTACTTC	CASSEGGTGLYEQYF
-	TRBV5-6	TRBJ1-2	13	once	TGTGCCAGCTTACTGAGGGGTTTGAATGGCTACACCTTC	CASLLRGLNGYTF
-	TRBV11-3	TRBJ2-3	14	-	TGTGCCAGCAGCCCGCGATACGACACAGATACGCAGTATTTT	CASSPRYDTDTQYF
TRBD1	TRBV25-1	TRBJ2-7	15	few	TGTGCCAGCAGTGCCCGGGACAGCCCTTTCTACGAGCAGTACTTC	CASSARDSPFYEQYF
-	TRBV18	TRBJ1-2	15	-	TGTGCCAGCTCACCCCTGGACAGCGATAACTATGGCTACACCTTC	CASSPLDSDNYGYTF
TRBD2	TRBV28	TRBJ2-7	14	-	TGTGCCGGTCCCGAGCGGGGGGGCTCCTACGAGCAGTACTTC	CAGPERGGSYEQYF
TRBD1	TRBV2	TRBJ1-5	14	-	TGTGCCAGCAATACAGGGGGAGAATTTCAGCCCCAGCATTTT	CASNTGGEFQPQHF
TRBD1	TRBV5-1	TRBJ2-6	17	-	TGCGCCAGCAGCCCCCGGGACAGGGTGCTTGGGGCCAACGTCCTGACTTTC	CASSPRDRVLGANVLTF
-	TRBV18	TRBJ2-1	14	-	TGTGCCAGCTCACCGCGTGGGACCTACAATGAGCAGTTCTTC	CASSPRGTYNEQFF
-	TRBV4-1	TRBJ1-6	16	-	TGCGCCAGCAGCCCCCTCCCCCCGGTGACGGCTTCACCCCTCCACTTT	CASSPLPPVTASPLHF
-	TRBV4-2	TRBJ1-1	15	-	TGTGCCAGCAGCCAACCCCAGGGTATTAGCACTGAAGCTTTCTTT	CASSQPQGISTEAFF
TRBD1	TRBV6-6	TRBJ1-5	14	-	TGTGCCAGCAGACCCGGACAGGAGTATCAGCCCCAGCATTTT	CASRPGQEYQPQHF
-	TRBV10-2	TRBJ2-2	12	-	TGCGCCAGCAAGGGGGGAGCCGGGGAGCTGTTTTTT	CASKGGAGELFF
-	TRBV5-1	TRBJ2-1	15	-	TGCGCCAGCAGTTCGAGGGCGGGGTCCTACAATGAGCAGTTCTTC	CASSSRAGSYNEQFF
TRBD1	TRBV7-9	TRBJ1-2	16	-	TGTGCCAGCAGCTTAGCAATTGGGACAGGGGCCTATGGCTACACCTTC	CASSLAIGTGAYGYTF
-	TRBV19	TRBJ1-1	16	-	TGTGCCAGTAGCAGCAAATTAACAGGGCGCAACACTGAAGCTTTCTTT	CASSSKLTGRNTEAFF
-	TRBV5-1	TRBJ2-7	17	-	TGCGCCAGCAGCTCCTCCGCCTGGGCGCCCGGCGGCTACGAGCAGTACTTC	CASSSSAWAPGGYEQYF
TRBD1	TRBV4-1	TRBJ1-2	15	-	TGCGCCAGCAGCCAAGTGGGACAGGGGAACTATGGCTACACCTTC	CASSQVGQGNYGYTF
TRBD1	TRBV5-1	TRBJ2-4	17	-	TGCGCCAGCAGCTCGGGACAGGGGGCAGTGGCCAAAAACATTCAGTACTTC	CASSSGQGAVAKNIQYF
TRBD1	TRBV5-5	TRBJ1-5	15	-	TGTGCCAGCAGCTGGACAGGGGGAGTAGGTCAGCCCCAGCATTTT	CASSWTGGVGQPQHF
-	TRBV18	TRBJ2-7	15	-	TGTGCCAGCTCACCACAAAACGGTTTCTCCTACGAGCAGTACTTC	CASSPQNGFSYEQYF
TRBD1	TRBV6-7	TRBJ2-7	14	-	TGTGCCAGCAGTCCCGGGACAGGGCCTTACGAGCAGTACTTC	CASSPGTGPYEQYF
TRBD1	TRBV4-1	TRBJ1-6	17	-	TGCGCCAGCAGCCAAAAAAGCGGGACAGGAGATAATTCACCCCTCCACTTT	CASSQKSGTGDNSPLHF
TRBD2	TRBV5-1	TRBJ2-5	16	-	TGCGCCAGCAGTGAGCGAACGGGAGGTCGGGGAGAGACCCAGTACTTC	CASSERTGGRGETQYF
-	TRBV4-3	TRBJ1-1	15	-	TGCGCCAGCAGCCAAGGGGCAACAGGGTGGAGTGAAGCTTTCTTT	CASSQGATGWSEAFF